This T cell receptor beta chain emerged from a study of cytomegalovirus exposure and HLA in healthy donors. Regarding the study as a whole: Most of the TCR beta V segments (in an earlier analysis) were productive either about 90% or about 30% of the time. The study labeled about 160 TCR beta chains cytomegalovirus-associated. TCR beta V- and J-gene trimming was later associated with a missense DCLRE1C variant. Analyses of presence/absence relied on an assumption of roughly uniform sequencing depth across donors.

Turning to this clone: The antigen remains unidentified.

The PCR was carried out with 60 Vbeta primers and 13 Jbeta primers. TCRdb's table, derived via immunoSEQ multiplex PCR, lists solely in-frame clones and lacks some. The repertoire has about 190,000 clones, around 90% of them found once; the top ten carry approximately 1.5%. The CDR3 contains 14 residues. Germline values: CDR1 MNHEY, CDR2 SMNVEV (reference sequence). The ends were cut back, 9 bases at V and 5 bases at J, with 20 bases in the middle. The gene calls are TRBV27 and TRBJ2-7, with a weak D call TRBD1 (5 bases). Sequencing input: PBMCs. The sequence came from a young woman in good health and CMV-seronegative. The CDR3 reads CARASGKSVDEQYF. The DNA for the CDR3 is TGTGCCAGAGCTTCAGGGAAGTCGGTCGACGAGCAGTACTTC.